The TCR beta chain described here comes from a study of blood T cell repertoires in COVID-19. Turning to the study itself: COVID-19 samples from acute and convalescent phases originated in the United States, Italy and Spain.

Looked up from germline, CDR1 is SGHRS and CDR2 is YFSETQ. V was shortened by 4 bases and J by 1 base, with 13 bases between the two germline ends. The CDR3 is 15 residues long. Profiled with immunoSEQ multiplex PCR; TCRdb holds only in-frame clones, not every one. The table shows hundreds of thousands of clones, with roughly 86% occurring only once. Seattle's cohort entered during active infection and was followed longitudinally. The genes are TRBV5-1 and TRBJ2-3; D may be TRBD2 (5 bases). This clonotype originated in a woman older than 75 with COVID-19, enrolled during active disease. Sequencing was performed on peripheral blood. CDR3 sequence: CASSRPGGGTDTQYF. Here the CDR3 DNA reads TGCGCCAGCAGCCGGCCAGGAGGAGGCACAGATACGCAGTATTTT.